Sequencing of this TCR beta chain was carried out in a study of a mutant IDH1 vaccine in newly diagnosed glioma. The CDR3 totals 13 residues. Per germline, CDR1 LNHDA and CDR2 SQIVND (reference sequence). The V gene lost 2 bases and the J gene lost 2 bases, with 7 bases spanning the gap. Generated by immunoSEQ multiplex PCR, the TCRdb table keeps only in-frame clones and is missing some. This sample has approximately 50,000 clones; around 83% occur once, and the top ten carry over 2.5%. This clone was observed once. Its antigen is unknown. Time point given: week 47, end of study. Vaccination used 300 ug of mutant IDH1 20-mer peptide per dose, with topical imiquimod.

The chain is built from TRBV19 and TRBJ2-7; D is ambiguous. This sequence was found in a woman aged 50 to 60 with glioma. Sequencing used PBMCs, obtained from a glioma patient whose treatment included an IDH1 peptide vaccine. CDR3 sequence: CASSISRAYEQYF. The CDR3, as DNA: TGTGCCAGTAGTATATCTCGGGCCTACGAGCAGTACTTC. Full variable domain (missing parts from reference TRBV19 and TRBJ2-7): DGGITQSPKYLFRKEGQNVTLSCEQNLNHDAMYWYRQDPGQGLRLIYYSQIVNDFQKGDIAEGYSVSREKKESFPLTVTSAQKNPTAFYLCASSISRAYEQYFGPGTRLTVT.